Listed below are T cell receptor beta chains from one sample, sequenced in a study of blood T cell repertoires in COVID-19. Generated by immunoSEQ multiplex PCR, the TCRdb table keeps only in-frame clones and is missing some. Here the sample spans about 55,000 clones, about nine tenths being singletons. Sequencing was done on a sample of peripheral blood. The receptors were sampled from a middle-aged man with acute or convalescent COVID-19. The CDR3 runs from the conserved cysteine through the conserved F or W. D genes are given only for firm matches. The listing skips clone size in some rows; elsewhere it reads once, few, many or a size class.

d_call | j_call | clone_size | cdr3_length | v_call | cdr3_aa | cdr3_nt
- | TRBJ2-5 | few | 14 | TRBV7-9 | CASSPNVGGETQYF | TGTGCCAGCAGCCCCAACGTGGGCGGGGAGACCCAGTACTTC
TRBD2 | TRBJ2-7 | - | 11 | TRBV20-1 | CSALGGVEQYF | TGCAGTGCTCTCGGGGGGGTCGAGCAGTACTTC
TRBD1 | TRBJ1-1 | - | 16 | TRBV27 | CASSLGTGRGNTEAFF | TGTGCCAGCAGTTTAGGGACAGGGAGGGGGAACACTGAAGCTTTCTTT
- | TRBJ2-5 | - | 15 | TRBV7-9 | CASSLIPGVGETQYF | TGTGCCAGCAGCTTAATTCCAGGGGTCGGTGAGACCCAGTACTTC
- | TRBJ1-1 | - | 13 | TRBV14 | CASSQIRGTEAFF | TGTGCCAGCAGCCAAATAAGGGGCACTGAAGCTTTCTTT
TRBD2 | TRBJ2-3 | - | 15 | TRBV20-1 | CSASPTSGRTDTQYF | TGCAGTGCTAGTCCGACTAGCGGACGCACAGATACGCAGTATTTT
TRBD2 | TRBJ2-5 | - | 14 | TRBV7-2 | CASNLRGVQETQYF | TGTGCCAGCAATTTACGGGGGGTCCAAGAGACCCAGTACTTC
TRBD1 | TRBJ2-4 | - | 13 | TRBV6-5 | CASRGTWDSIQYF | TGTGCCAGCAGGGGGACCTGGGACAGCATTCAGTACTTC
- | TRBJ1-5 | - | 14 | TRBV30 | CAWSVWTSNQPQHF | TGTGCCTGGAGTGTCTGGACAAGCAATCAGCCCCAGCATTTT
TRBD1 | TRBJ1-3 | few | 14 | TRBV19 | CASRAGGAGNTIYF | TGTGCCAGTAGGGCAGGGGGCGCTGGAAACACCATATATTTT
- | TRBJ1-1 | - | 17 | TRBV5-6 | CASIFDGLGIEGTEAFF | TGTGCCAGCATCTTCGACGGTTTAGGGATCGAGGGAACTGAAGCTTTCTTT
TRBD2 | TRBJ2-3 | - | 16 | TRBV6-4 | CASSALGTTGTDTQYF | TGTGCCAGCAGTGCCTTAGGGACTACAGGCACAGATACGCAGTATTTT
- | TRBJ2-1 | - | 16 | TRBV24-1 | CATSAPSTAGFGEQFF | TGTGCCACCAGTGCCCCCTCGACCGCGGGTTTTGGTGAGCAGTTCTTC
- | TRBJ1-2 | - | 12 | TRBV12-3/TRBV12-4 | CASSLRGRGYTF | TGTGCCAGCAGTTTACGGGGGAGGGGCTACACCTTC
- | TRBJ1-4 | - | 15 | TRBV7-8 | CASSPNRPGGEKLFF | TGTGCCAGCAGCCCGAACCGGCCGGGGGGAGAAAAACTGTTTTTT
TRBD1 | TRBJ2-1 | - | 16 | TRBV11-3 | CASSLSGTGGYNEQFF | TGTGCCAGCAGCTTAAGCGGGACAGGGGGCTACAATGAGCAGTTCTTC
TRBD1 | TRBJ2-7 | once | 17 | TRBV13 | CASSSHQKKDRDYEQYF | TGTGCCAGCAGCTCCCACCAAAAAAAAGACAGGGACTACGAGCAGTACTTC
- | TRBJ1-5 | - | 16 | TRBV24-1 | CATSANREGPYQPQHF | TGTGCCACCAGTGCGAACAGGGAGGGACCTTATCAGCCCCAGCATTTT
TRBD2 | TRBJ2-7 | - | 14 | TRBV7-2 | CASQLAGGSYEQYF | TGTGCCAGCCAACTAGCGGGAGGGTCCTACGAGCAGTACTTC
TRBD1 | TRBJ1-5 | - | 17 | TRBV30 | CAWSVRFGRGRNQPQHF | TGTGCCTGGAGTGTACGATTTGGCAGGGGGCGCAATCAGCCCCAGCATTTT
TRBD2 | TRBJ2-5 | - | 17 | TRBV19 | CASSIVAGGGFRETQYF | TGTGCCAGTAGTATAGTTGCGGGAGGGGGTTTCCGGGAGACCCAGTACTTC
TRBD1 | TRBJ2-5 | - | 14 | TRBV5-4 | CASRLGQPEETQYF | TGTGCCAGCAGACTGGGACAGCCAGAGGAGACCCAGTACTTC
- | TRBJ1-2 | - | 15 | TRBV30 | CAWGGAIGFGYGYTF | TGTGCCTGGGGGGGAGCAATAGGTTTTGGCTATGGCTACACCTTC
- | TRBJ1-1 | - | 13 | TRBV19 | CASSIGNGIEAFF | TGTGCCAGTAGTATCGGGAATGGGATTGAAGCTTTCTTT
TRBD2 | TRBJ2-7 | - | 14 | TRBV10-3 | CATRTSGSTYEQYF | TGTGCCACTAGGACTAGCGGAAGTACCTACGAGCAGTACTTC
TRBD2 | TRBJ2-7 | - | 14 | TRBV24-1 | CATSETSDRYEQYF | TGTGCCACCAGTGAAACTAGCGACAGATACGAGCAGTACTTC
TRBD1 | TRBJ1-4 | - | 15 | TRBV6-2/TRBV6-3 | CASSYFGTVNEKLFF | TGTGCCAGCAGTTATTTCGGGACAGTTAATGAAAAACTGTTTTTT
- | TRBJ2-5 | once | 16 | TRBV19 | CASSIAATAKRETQYF | TGTGCCAGTAGTATAGCGGCGACAGCCAAACGGGAGACCCAGTACTTC